A single sample is the source of the 12 T cell receptor beta chains below, sequenced in a study of vaccination and CD4 T cells after COVID-19. The Oncomine TCR Beta short-read assay sequenced DNA from cultured CD4+ T cells. MiXCR, run by TCRdb on the PCR reads, gives a single entry per CDR3 protein. Of around 9,200 distinct CDR3 sequences in the sample, approximately 50% are singletons; the top ten hold roughly 23%. Noted treatment: approximately nine-day PBMC culture with coronavirus spike peptide pools or control peptides (ViraFEST assay). These TCRs' antigens remain unknown. The sample consisted of CD4+ T cells from blood, cultured in vitro. All receptors come from a human donor who had recovered from COVID-19.

The V call is TRBV7-9, the J call TRBJ1-1; no firm D call. The ends were cut back, 8 bases at V and 3 bases at J, with 7 bases in the middle. Germline V CDR1 and CDR2: SEHNR, FQNEAQ (reference sequence). The CDR3 runs to 11 residues. The CDR3 is CASDVHTEAFF. The CDR3 nucleotides read TGTGCCAGCGATGTACACACTGAAGCTTTCTTT.

The rearrangement uses TRBV4-3 and TRBJ2-5, with unresolved D. The CDR3 is made up of 13 amino acids. V was cut by 4 bases and J by 5 bases, with 11 bases left in between. CDR1 is LGHNA, CDR2 YSLEER, per germline. CDR3: CASSPEVGETQYF. The DNA of the CDR3 is TGCGCCAGCAGCCCCGAGGTGGGGGAGACCCAGTACTTC.

The chain links TRBV28 to TRBJ1-2; D might be TRBD1 (6 bases). The CDR3 spans 12 residues. Germline V gene lookup returns CDR1 MDHEN and CDR2 SYDVKM. Trimming removed 7 bases at V and 7 bases at J, with 13 bases between. The CDR3 sequence is CASNQGPAGYTF. In DNA form, the CDR3 reads TGTGCCAGCAATCAGGGGCCGGCTGGCTACACCTTC.

This rearrangement joins TRBV7-2 to TRBJ2-7; 7 nucleotides agree with TRBD1. After removal of 5 bases from V and 4 bases from J, the junction contained 5 bases not matched to a gene. The germline V gene encodes CDR1 SGHTA and CDR2 FQGNSA. This CDR3 contains 13 residues. CDR3 loop: CASSPRDRYEQYF. CDR3 sequence (DNA): TGTGCCAGCAGCCCCCGGGACAGATACGAGCAGTACTTC. Drawing the rest from reference TRBV7-2 and TRBJ2-7, the complete variable domain is GAGVSQSPSNKVTEKGKDVELRCDPISGHTALYWYRQSLGQGLEFLIYFQGNSAPDKSGLPSDRFSAERTGGSVSTLTIQRTQQEDSAVYLCASSPRDRYEQYFGPGTRLTVT.

As DNA, the CDR3 is TGTGCCAGCAGCTTAGCCCTTGGAACGAGCTCCTACGAGCAGTACTTC. Amino acid sequence: CASSLALGTSSYEQYF. The J gene is TRBJ2-7, the V gene TRBV7-2; D unresolved. Per the germline V gene, CDR1 is SGHTA and CDR2 is FQGNSA. This CDR3 is built from 16 residues. V lost 0 bases and J 0 bases, leaving 12 bases between the germline ends.

On this clonotype: At one of its ends the junction is not consistent with the germline gene, which may arise from a read error. The chain combines TRBV20-1 with TRBJ2-6; D is tentatively TRBD1 or TRBD2 (5 bases each). The germline V gene has CDR1 DFQATT and CDR2 SNEGSKA (reference sequence). The CDR3 runs to 14 residues. The CDR3 nucleotides read TGCAGTACTAGTACCAGGGCGGGGGCCAACGTCCTGACTTTC. This translates into CSTSTRAGANVLTF.

The chain has TRBV20-1 and TRBJ1-5, with 8 positions matching TRBD2. The DNA end lines up better with TRBJ2-3; the J call may be wrong. The CDR3 runs 15 residues. The V gene's germline CDR1 is DFQATT and CDR2 SNEGSKA (reference sequence). This CDR3 reads CSAPGGGAPNQPQYF. The DNA for the CDR3 is TGCAGTGCCCCCGGGGGGGGAGCACCCAATCAGCCCCAGTATTTT.

CDR3 nucleotides: TGTGCCAGCGGGGAGGGGAACTATGGCTACACCTTC. The encoded protein is CASGEGNYGYTF. The chain carries TRBV28 and TRBJ1-2; possible D gene TRBD1, 5 bases. Germline V gene lookup returns CDR1 MDHEN and CDR2 SYDVKM. The CDR3 sequence is 12 residues long. V was trimmed by 8 bases and J by 2 bases, leaving 9 bases between them.

The rearrangement links TRBV6-1 to TRBJ1-2; D not certain. Trimming cost V 5 bases and J 0 bases, with 13 bases left between them. The germline CDR1 and CDR2 sequences are MNHNS and SASEGT. The CDR3 totals 15 residues. The CDR3 reads CASSRADAANYGYTF. The DNA of the CDR3 is TGTGCCAGCAGTAGAGCGGATGCAGCTAACTATGGCTACACCTTC.

CDR3 sequence: CASTKGRYTEAFF. As DNA, the CDR3 is TGTGCCAGCACCAAAGGACGGTACACTGAAGCTTTCTTT. The gene calls are TRBV28 and TRBJ1-1, with D unresolved. Trimming removed 7 bases at V and 3 bases at J, with 12 bases between. Germline CDR1 is MDHEN and CDR2 is SYDVKM. The CDR3 covers 13 residues.

This rearrangement joins TRBV28 to TRBJ2-7; tentative D call: TRBD1 (5 bases). Trimming left V 2 bases short and J 0 bases short, with 11 bases between. This CDR3 spans 15 amino acids. CDR1 and CDR2 (germline): MDHEN, SYDVKM. The CDR3 nucleotides are TGTGCCAGCAGTTTACTTCAGGGATCCTCCTACGAGCAGTACTTC. Residues: CASSLLQGSSYEQYF. The complete variable domain, with remaining parts taken from reference TRBV28 and TRBJ2-7, reads DVKVTQSSRYLVKRTGEKVFLECVQDMDHENMFWYRQDPGLGLRLIYFSYDVKMKEKGDIPEGYSVSREKKERFSLILESASTNQTSMYLCASSLLQGSSYEQYFGPGTRLTVT.

The chain employs TRBV20-1 and TRBJ1-6; D might be TRBD1 (5 bases). Germline CDR1 reads DFQATT; CDR2 reads SNEGSKA (reference sequence). Trimming took off 1 base at V and 7 bases at J, with 11 bases between the two ends. The CDR3 is 14 residues long. The chain's CDR3 is CSARVSGINSPLHF. In DNA form, the CDR3 reads TGCAGTGCTAGAGTATCAGGGATCAATTCACCCCTCCACTTT.